This T cell receptor beta chain was documented in a study of CD8 T cells in Susac syndrome. CDR3 size: 13 residues. V gave up 8 bases and J gave up 3 bases, with 11 bases separating them. Germline V gene lookup returns CDR1 SNHLY and CDR2 FYNNEI. An amount of RNA that ranged from roughly 0.45 to 1 ug was reverse transcribed with random hexamers. TCRdb independently ran MiXCR on the immunoSEQ multiplex PCR reads; one entry per CDR3 protein. Of 150,000 to 160,000 distinct CDR3 sequences in the sample, approximately 95% are singletons; the top ten hold 0.16%. V usage is TRBV2 and J usage is TRBJ1-5, with no clear D. The sequence was obtained from a human donor with Susac syndrome. Specimen: CD4+ T cells from PBMCs. CDR3 sequence reads: CASQTFNNQPQHF. DNA of the CDR3: TGTGCCAGCCAGACATTCAACAATCAGCCCCAGCATTTT.